A single sample gave rise to the 18 T cell receptor beta chains below, sequenced in a study of beta chain features in type 1 diabetes. As every portion of the isolated RNA was reverse transcribed, the sequencing read expressed TCRB transcripts. Data came from immunoSEQ multiplex PCR; TCRdb stores just in-frame clones and leaves some out. This sample yields roughly 130,000 clones, of which just over 9% are seen a single time; 0.68% belongs to the top ten. The sample was central memory CD4+ T cells from blood. These receptors all stem from a man aged 18 to 29 in good health.

V is TRBV18 and J is TRBJ1-5; maybe TRBD1 (6 bases). V lost 9 bases, J lost 0 bases, and 24 bases lay in between. Germline V gene data show CDR1 as KGHSH and CDR2 as LQKENI. The CDR3 runs to 18 residues. The CDR3 region has the DNA TGTGCCAGAAACTGGACAGTCGACCTAAAACATAGCAATCAGCCCCAGCATTTT. Its translation is CARNWTVDLKHSNQPQHF.

This clone appeared a few times. CDR3: CASRTGESNQPQHF. The CDR3 DNA reads as TGTGCCAGCAGGACTGGGGAGAGCAATCAGCCCCAGCATTTT. The V call is TRBV6-6, the J call TRBJ1-5; no reliable D call. The V end lost 6 bases, the J end lost 1 base, and 10 bases lay between the germline ends. This CDR3 has 14 residues. Germline V gene sequence: CDR1 MNHNY, CDR2 SVGAGI (reference sequence).

This clone occurred a few times. The chain is built from TRBV7-7 and TRBJ2-2, with 8 bases lining up with TRBD1. From germline, CDR1 is SSHAT and CDR2 FNYEAQ (reference sequence). The CDR3 runs to 15 residues. V gave up 5 bases and J gave up 4 bases; unmatched junction bases: 6. The CDR3 protein is CASSPRTGSTGELFF. The CDR3 nucleotides are TGTGCCAGCAGCCCTCGGACAGGGAGCACCGGGGAGCTGTTTTTT.

This clone has a handful of counts. V gene TRBV7-2 combines with J gene TRBJ2-7; D is perhaps TRBD2 (7 bases). The CDR3 covers 18 residues. Germline V gene data show CDR1 as SGHTA and CDR2 as FQGNSA. V lost 3 bases, J lost 1 base, and 22 bases lay in between. CDR3: CASSFGSGRGGVSYEQYF. The CDR3 DNA reads as TGTGCCAGCAGCTTCGGAAGTGGTCGCGGGGGCGTATCCTACGAGCAGTACTTC. Full variable domain (outside the CDR3, taken from reference TRBV7-2 and TRBJ2-7): GAGVSQSPSNKVTEKGKDVELRCDPISGHTALYWYRQSLGQGLEFLIYFQGNSAPDKSGLPSDRFSAERTGGSVSTLTIQRTQQEDSAVYLCASSFGSGRGGVSYEQYFGPGTRLTVT.

This clone has more than one count but fewer than ten. The chain combines TRBV5-1 with TRBJ2-2, with 8 bases fitting TRBD1. Germline CDR1 reads SGHRS; CDR2 reads YFSETQ. This CDR3 region has 15 residues. Trimming cost V 3 bases and J 3 bases; bases outside gene matches: 4. The CDR3 DNA reads as TGCGCCAGCAGCTCGACAGGGGCCGACACCGGGGAGCTGTTTTTT. Protein: CASSSTGADTGELFF. Full variable domain (rest looked up from reference TRBV5-1 and TRBJ2-2): KAGVTQTPRYLIKTRGQQVTLSCSPISGHRSVSWYQQTPGQGLQFLFEYFSETQRNKGNFPGRFSGRQFSNSRSEMNVSTLELGDSALYLCASSSTGADTGELFFGEGSRLTVL.

Only a few counts were recorded for this clone. The chain combines TRBV11-2 with TRBJ1-1; D not resolved. With 2 bases removed from V and 2 bases from J, the gap between germline ends came to 12 bases. Germline values: CDR1 SGHAT, CDR2 FQNNGV. The CDR3 extends over 15 amino acids. CDR3 region: CASSLSSGYNTEAFF. Written as DNA, the CDR3 is TGTGCCAGCAGCTTAAGTAGCGGATATAACACTGAAGCTTTCTTT.

CDR3 in amino acids: CSARMLAGQFF. The CDR3 DNA reads as TGCAGTGCTAGAATGCTAGCAGGGCAGTTCTTC. This chain uses TRBV20-1 with TRBJ2-1; tentative D call: TRBD2 (5 bases). Looked up from germline, CDR1 is DFQATT and CDR2 is SNEGSKA (reference sequence). This CDR3 contains 11 residues. Trimming left V 2 bases short and J 12 bases short, with 11 bases between.

The J gene is TRBJ2-3, the V gene TRBV19; 9 positions match TRBD2. Germline CDR1 LNHDA, CDR2 SQIVND (reference sequence). The CDR3 runs to 15 residues. Trimming at V came to 6 bases and at J to 2 bases, leaving 6 bases not matched to a gene. The CDR3 DNA sequence: TGTGCCAGTAGGGAGCGGGGGGCACACACAGATACGCAGTATTTT. It encodes CASRERGAHTDTQYF.

Only one count was recorded for this clone. The CDR3 protein is CAWSVRTFRDYEKLFF. In DNA form, the CDR3 reads TGTGCCTGGAGTGTTAGGACATTCAGAGACTATGAAAAACTGTTTTTT. The chain combines TRBV30 with TRBJ1-4; possibly TRBD1 for D (5 bases). The germline V gene encodes CDR1 GTSNPN and CDR2 SVGIG (reference sequence). Deletions cut 0 bases from V and 6 bases from J, with 17 bases between. CDR3 length: 16 amino acids. The full variable domain, rest sourced from reference TRBV30 and TRBJ1-4, is SQTIHQWPATLVQPVGSPLSLECTVEGTSNPNLYWYRQAAGRGLQLLFYSVGIGQISSEVPQNLSASRPQDRQFILSSKKLLLSDSGFYLCAWSVRTFRDYEKLFFGSGTQLSVL.

The chain is built from TRBV27 and TRBJ1-5; D is ambiguous. The germline V and J ends were trimmed by 1 base and 7 bases, with 11 bases remaining between them. The V gene's germline CDR1 is MNHEY and CDR2 SMNVEV (reference sequence). This CDR3 has 14 amino acids. In nucleotides, the CDR3 is TGTGCCAGCAGTTTATATCAGGTCGGACAGCCCCAGCATTTT. Translation gives CASSLYQVGQPQHF.

Remarks on this clone: At the DNA level, this CDR3 is encoded by other sequences in the same sample as well. V gene TRBV4-2 combines with J gene TRBJ2-1, with 10 positions matching TRBD2. Trimming removed 1 base from V and 6 bases from J; junction bases left unmatched: 6. Germline V gene data show CDR1 as LGHNA and CDR2 as YNFKEQ. The CDR3 length is 16 residues. The CDR3 region has the DNA TGTGCCAGCAGCCAAGTAAGCGGGGGGGCCGGCAATGAGCAGTTCTTC. Translated, it gives CASSQVSGGAGNEQFF.

A few counts support this clone. The V call is TRBV5-4, the J call TRBJ2-7; TRBD1 matches at 9 bases. Germline V gene lookup returns CDR1 SGHNT and CDR2 YYREEE (reference sequence). This CDR3 comprises 14 residues. The V segment lost 0 bases and the J segment 4 bases; nucleotides outside the gene matches: 2. In DNA form, the CDR3 reads TGTGCCAGCAGCTTGGGGGGACAGGGTTACGAGCAGTACTTC. Protein product: CASSLGGQGYEQYF.

The CDR3 bases are TGTGCCTGGAGTGGGCCCTACAATGAGCAGTTCTTC. This translates into CAWSGPYNEQFF. The chain couples TRBV30 to TRBJ2-1; D unresolved. This CDR3 contains 12 residues. The germline V gene encodes CDR1 GTSNPN and CDR2 SVGIG (reference sequence). The ends were cut back, 1 base at V and 2 bases at J, with 3 bases in the middle.

In its sample, this clone was seen a few times. Different DNA sequences within this sample yield the same CDR3. The V gene is TRBV6-5, the J gene TRBJ1-5; TRBD1 aligns across 8 bases. Germline values: CDR1 MNHEY, CDR2 SVGAGI. The CDR3 runs 14 residues. J lost 7 bases, V lost 5 bases, and 7 bases had no gene match. This CDR3 reads CASSPTGDEQPQHF. As DNA, the CDR3 is TGTGCCAGCAGTCCGACAGGGGATGAGCAGCCCCAGCATTTT.

This clone was seen more than once but under ten times. This sequence joins TRBV7-9 and TRBJ2-5, with 9 nucleotides matching TRBD2. V lost 6 bases and J lost 2; bases outside the gene matches: 10. The CDR3 is 16 amino acids. Germline V lookup: CDR1 SEHNR, CDR2 FQNEAQ (reference sequence). Here the CDR3 DNA reads TGTGCCAGCAGTCTGGGACGGACTAGCGCACAAGAGACCCAGTACTTC. Protein product: CASSLGRTSAQETQYF. The whole variable domain, filled in from reference TRBV7-9 and TRBJ2-5, reads DTGVSQNPRHKITKRGQNVTFRCDPISEHNRLYWYRQTLGQGPEFLTYFQNEAQLEKSRLLSDRFSAERPKGSFSTLEIQRTEQGDSAMYLCASSLGRTSAQETQYFGPGTRLLVL.

The rearrangement links TRBV7-2 to TRBJ1-4; 9 positions match TRBD1. There are 17 residues in the CDR3. V was pared by 5 bases and J by 3 bases, with 10 bases of the junction left unmatched. From germline, CDR1 is SGHTA and CDR2 FQGNSA. CDR3 in DNA: TGTGCCAGCAGCCTACGAACAGGGGGCGAGGCTAATGAAAAACTGTTTTTT. Translated, it gives CASSLRTGGEANEKLFF.

In its sample, this clone was seen a few times. The chain joins TRBV7-9 to TRBJ1-2; TRBD1 might be the D (6 bases). CDR3 length: 16 amino acids. V was cut by 9 bases and J by 1 base, with 21 bases left in between. The V gene's germline CDR1 is SEHNR and CDR2 FQNEAQ (reference sequence). The CDR3 DNA is TGTGCCAGTAAGAGGGCAGGGGCCTTACTTAACTATGGCTACACCTTC. It encodes CASKRAGALLNYGYTF. Full variable domain (missing parts from reference TRBV7-9 and TRBJ1-2): DTGVSQNPRHKITKRGQNVTFRCDPISEHNRLYWYRQTLGQGPEFLTYFQNEAQLEKSRLLSDRFSAERPKGSFSTLEIQRTEQGDSAMYLCASKRAGALLNYGYTFGSGTRLTVV.

Many counts were recorded for this clone. The rearrangement joins TRBV6-6 to TRBJ2-1; the match to TRBD1 covers 11 bases. The J segment lost 4 bases and the V segment lost 6 bases, leaving 5 bases of the junction unmatched. The CDR3 spans 15 residues. Germline values: CDR1 MNHNY, CDR2 SVGAGI (reference sequence). CDR3: CASRPGTGGYNEQFF. The CDR3 DNA follows: TGTGCCAGCAGGCCCGGGACAGGGGGTTACAATGAGCAGTTCTTC.